These 18 T cell receptor beta chains originate from one sample sequenced in a study of shared clonotypes between healthy human individuals. Data came from immunoSEQ multiplex PCR; TCRdb stores just in-frame clones and leaves some out. The profile shows about 2 million clones, over 85% of them singletons. What was sequenced was naive CD4+ T cells sorted from blood. Subset described: CD45RA+ positively selected. The receptors here all came from a man between 18 and 29 years old in good health.

The chain carries TRBV18 and TRBJ1-2; D is undetermined. CDR3 size: 15 residues. V lost 3 bases to trimming and J lost 6 bases, with 17 bases between them. Germline lookup yields CDR1 KGHSH and CDR2 LQKENI. CDR3 nucleotides: TGTGCCAGCTCACCTCAAGACGGGCTAACTAATGGCTACACCTTC. This codes for CASSPQDGLTNGYTF. The whole variable domain, filled in from reference TRBV18 and TRBJ1-2, reads NAGVMQNPRHLVRRRGQEARLRCSPMKGHSHVYWYRQLPEEGLKFMVYLQKENIIDESGMPKERFSAEFPKEGPSILRIQQVVRGDSAAYFCASSPQDGLTNGYTFGSGTRLTVV.

This clone appeared once. The J gene is TRBJ2-3, the V gene TRBV7-9; TRBD2 matches 10 bases. The CDR3 totals 17 residues. Looked up from germline, CDR1 is SEHNR and CDR2 is FQNEAQ (reference sequence). V trimming: 3 bases; J trimming: 0 bases; junction bases outside the gene matches: 6. CDR3 loop: CASSFYLAGASTDTQYF. CDR3 bases: TGTGCCAGCAGCTTTTACCTAGCGGGAGCTAGCACAGATACGCAGTATTTT.

The chain joins TRBV6-5 to TRBJ2-7, with D possibly TRBD1 on 6 matching bases. V was shortened by 7 bases and J by 7 bases, with 17 bases between the two germline ends. CDR1 is MNHEY, CDR2 SVGAGI, per germline. This CDR3 has 13 residues. This chain's CDR3 is CASTQKQGREQYF. CDR3 coding DNA: TGTGCCAGCACCCAAAAACAGGGACGGGAGCAGTACTTC.

This sequence joins TRBV5-1 and TRBJ2-3, with D perhaps TRBD1 (7 bases). The V gene lost 4 bases and the J gene lost 2 bases, with 11 bases spanning the gap. Germline V lookup: CDR1 SGHRS, CDR2 YFSETQ. There are 14 residues in the CDR3. CDR3 nucleotide sequence: TGCGCCAGCAGCGCGGGACAGCTCACAGATACGCAGTATTTT. Translating it yields CASSAGQLTDTQYF.

The rearrangement uses TRBV10-1 and TRBJ2-3, with D unclear. The CDR3 totals 14 residues. CDR1 WNHNN and CDR2 SYGVQD come from the germline V gene (reference sequence). The germline V and J ends were trimmed by 3 bases and 4 bases, with 11 bases remaining between them. CDR3 region: CASSDSKGPDTQYF. In nucleotides, the CDR3 is TGCGCCAGCAGTGATTCGAAAGGACCAGATACGCAGTATTTT.

The chain couples TRBV7-9 to TRBJ2-6; no firm D call. Germline V lookup: CDR1 SEHNR, CDR2 FQNEAQ (reference sequence). With 2 bases removed from V and 2 bases from J, the gap between germline ends came to 10 bases. CDR3 length equals 16 residues. The CDR3: CASSLFTGPGANVLTF. The DNA of the CDR3 is TGTGCCAGCAGCTTATTTACGGGCCCTGGGGCCAACGTCCTGACTTTC.

V usage is TRBV6-5 and J usage is TRBJ2-7; the match to TRBD1 covers 7 bases. V was clipped by 2 bases and J by 2 bases; unmatched bases: 3. Germline V lookup: CDR1 MNHEY, CDR2 SVGAGI. CDR3 length equals 14 residues. The CDR3 region is CASSYGTAAYEQYF. The CDR3, as DNA: TGTGCCAGCAGTTACGGGACAGCCGCCTACGAGCAGTACTTC.

The chain combines TRBV18 with TRBJ2-2, with D hard to call. The CDR3 has 16 amino acids. Trimming stripped 2 bases from V and 2 bases from J, with 12 bases between. The germline gives CDR1 KGHSH, CDR2 LQKENI. CDR3 loop: CASSPFSPKNTGELFF. The DNA for the CDR3 is TGTGCCAGCTCACCATTCAGCCCGAAAAACACCGGGGAGCTGTTTTTT.

J is TRBJ1-2 and V is TRBV27, with TRBD1 matching over 10 bases. CDR3 size: 17 residues. Per germline, CDR1 MNHEY and CDR2 SMNVEV (reference sequence). After removal of 0 bases from V and 0 bases from J, the junction contained 4 bases not matched to a gene. Written as DNA, the CDR3 is TGTGCCAGCAGTTTATCACGAGACAGGGGGCCTAACTATGGCTACACCTTC. It translates to CASSLSRDRGPNYGYTF.

The chain is built from TRBV25-1 and TRBJ1-5, with 7 bases matching TRBD1. V shed 5 bases, J shed 7 bases, and the junction held 11 bases outside the gene matches. The CDR3 is 15 residues long. Germline values: CDR1 MGHDK, CDR2 SYGVNS. CDR3: CASSQGGPSNQPQHF. The CDR3 nucleotides read TGTGCCAGCAGTCAAGGGGGCCCATCCAACCAGCCCCAGCATTTT. The variable domain in full, completed from reference TRBV25-1 and TRBJ1-5, reads EADIYQTPRYLVIGTGKKITLECSQTMGHDKMYWYQQDPGMELHLIHYSYGVNSTEKGDLSSESTVSRIRTEHFPLTLESARPSHTSQYLCASSQGGPSNQPQHFGDGTRLSIL.

The V gene is TRBV29-1, the J gene TRBJ2-3, with D perhaps being TRBD1 or TRBD2 (5 bases each). The V and J ends lost 6 bases and 2 bases respectively, with 27 bases between them. The CDR3 covers 18 residues. Germline V CDR1 and CDR2: SQVTM, ANQGSEA. The CDR3 sequence is CSVKTVGTGFGFTDTQYF. The CDR3 DNA reads TGCAGCGTCAAAACGGTGGGGACGGGTTTTGGGTTCACAGATACGCAGTATTTT.

The chain links TRBV5-1 to TRBJ1-6; 8 nucleotides match TRBD1. V gave up 3 bases and J gave up 10 bases; unmatched junction bases: 6. The CDR3 is 14 residues long. The germline V gene encodes CDR1 SGHRS and CDR2 YFSETQ. CDR3 DNA sequence: TGCGCCAGCAGCTCGGACAGGGATCTCTCACCCCTCCACTTT. This gives the protein CASSSDRDLSPLHF.

The chain combines TRBV30 with TRBJ2-2; 7 nucleotides agree with TRBD2. Trimming took 4 bases from V and 2 from J; bases not matched to a gene: 4. The CDR3 length is 14 residues. CDR1 and CDR2 (germline): GTSNPN, SVGIG (reference sequence). CDR3: CAWTAGENTGELFF. DNA of the CDR3: TGTGCCTGGACGGCGGGGGAAAACACCGGGGAGCTGTTTTTT. The full variable domain, its missing parts supplied by reference TRBV30 and TRBJ2-2, is SQTIHQWPATLVQPVGSPLSLECTVEGTSNPNLYWYRQAAGRGLQLLFYSVGIGQISSEVPQNLSASRPQDRQFILSSKKLLLSDSGFYLCAWTAGENTGELFFGEGSRLTVL.

About this clone: A much bigger clone sits one base away, suggesting this may be a read error. Distinct nucleotide sequences in the sample also encode this CDR3. V and J are TRBV5-1 and TRBJ1-5; 10 positions agree with TRBD1. In germline, CDR1 is SGHRS, CDR2 YFSETQ. Trimming removed 0 bases from V and 4 bases from J; junction bases left unmatched: 1. This CDR3 contains 15 residues. CDR3 DNA: TGCGCCAGCAGCTTGGAGGGACAGGGGAATCAGCCCCAGCATTTT. As protein: CASSLEGQGNQPQHF.

V and J are TRBV25-1 and TRBJ2-5, with D uncertain. The V end was cut by 2 bases, the J end by 6 bases, with 13 bases between. The CDR3 is 14 amino acids. Germline CDR1 MGHDK, CDR2 SYGVNS. CDR3 region: CASSEAGNWKTQYF. As DNA, the CDR3 is TGTGCCAGCAGTGAAGCCGGAAACTGGAAGACCCAGTACTTC.

Only one count was recorded for this clone. The V gene is TRBV28, the J gene TRBJ2-7; 8 bases fit TRBD1. Germline assignment: CDR1 MDHEN and CDR2 SYDVKM. Trimming took 8 bases from V and 0 from J; bases not matched to a gene: 9. This CDR3 spans 15 amino acids. The CDR3 loop reads CASSGTGVYSYEQYF. The DNA for the CDR3 is TGTGCCAGCTCCGGGACAGGCGTTTACTCCTACGAGCAGTACTTC. Full variable domain (remainder filled in from reference TRBV28 and TRBJ2-7): DVKVTQSSRYLVKRTGEKVFLECVQDMDHENMFWYRQDPGLGLRLIYFSYDVKMKEKGDIPEGYSVSREKKERFSLILESASTNQTSMYLCASSGTGVYSYEQYFGPGTRLTVT.

The chain recombines TRBV2 with TRBJ1-6, with 8 bases lining up with TRBD1. The ends lost 6 bases at V and 4 bases at J; junction bases unmatched: 11. The CDR3 is made up of 17 amino acids. CDR1 and CDR2 (germline): SNHLY, FYNNEI. The CDR3 loop is CASRRSRTGNYNSPLHF. The CDR3, as DNA: TGTGCCAGCAGGCGTTCTCGGACAGGGAATTATAATTCACCCCTCCACTTT.

The rearrangement joins TRBV6-6 to TRBJ1-5; 8 bases line up with TRBD1. The junction had 6 bases not matched to a gene; V was cut back by 10 bases and J by 4 bases. CDR3 length: 13 residues. In germline, CDR1 is MNHNY, CDR2 SVGAGI (reference sequence). CDR3 bases: TGTGCCACGGGACAGGTAACAAATCAGCCCCAGCATTTT. Its translation is CATGQVTNQPQHF.